This T cell receptor beta chain was captured by sequencing in a study of cytomegalovirus exposure and HLA in healthy donors. With 60 Vbeta and 13 Jbeta primers, the PCR was carried out. Only in-frame clones appear in the TCRdb table, and some are missing; sequencing was by immunoSEQ multiplex PCR. Counted here are 120,000 or so clones, roughly 71% occurring once; the ten biggest clones make up roughly 6.3%. This CDR3 has 11 amino acids. The V end lost 2 bases, the J end lost 8 bases, and 6 bases lay between the germline ends. CDR1 and CDR2 (germline): SGHTA, FQGNSA. The sample comprised PBMCs. The source of this sequence is a woman in her 50s in good health and CMV-seropositive. The rearrangement uses TRBV7-2 and TRBJ1-1; D is possibly TRBD1 (5 bases). The CDR3: CASSLHREAFF. DNA for the CDR3: TGTGCCAGCAGCTTACACAGGGAAGCTTTCTTT.